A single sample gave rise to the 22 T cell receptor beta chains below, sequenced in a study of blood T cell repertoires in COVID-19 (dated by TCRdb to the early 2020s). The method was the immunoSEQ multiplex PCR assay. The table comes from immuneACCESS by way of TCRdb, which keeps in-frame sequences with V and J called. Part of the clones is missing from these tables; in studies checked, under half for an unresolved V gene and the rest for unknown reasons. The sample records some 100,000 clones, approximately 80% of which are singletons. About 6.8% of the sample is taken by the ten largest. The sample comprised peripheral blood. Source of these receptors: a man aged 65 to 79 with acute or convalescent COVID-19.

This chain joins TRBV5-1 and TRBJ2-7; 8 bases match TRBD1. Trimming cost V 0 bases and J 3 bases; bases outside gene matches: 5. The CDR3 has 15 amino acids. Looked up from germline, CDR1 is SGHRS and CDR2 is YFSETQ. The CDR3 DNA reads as TGCGCCAGCAGCTTGGGGACAGGGAACGGCTACGAGCAGTACTTC. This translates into CASSLGTGNGYEQYF.

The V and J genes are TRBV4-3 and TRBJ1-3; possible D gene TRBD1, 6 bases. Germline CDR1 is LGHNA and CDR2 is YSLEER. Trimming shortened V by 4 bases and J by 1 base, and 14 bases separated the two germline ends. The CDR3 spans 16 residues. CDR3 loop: CASSPTPQGSGNTIYF. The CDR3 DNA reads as TGCGCCAGCAGCCCCACCCCACAGGGTTCTGGAAACACCATATATTTT.

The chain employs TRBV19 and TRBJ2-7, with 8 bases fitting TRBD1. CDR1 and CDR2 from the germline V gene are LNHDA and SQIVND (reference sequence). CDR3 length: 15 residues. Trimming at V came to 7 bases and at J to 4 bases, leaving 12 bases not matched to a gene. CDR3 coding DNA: TGTGCCAGTACCCAGACCGGGACAGGAGAGTACGAGCAGTACTTC. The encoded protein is CASTQTGTGEYEQYF.

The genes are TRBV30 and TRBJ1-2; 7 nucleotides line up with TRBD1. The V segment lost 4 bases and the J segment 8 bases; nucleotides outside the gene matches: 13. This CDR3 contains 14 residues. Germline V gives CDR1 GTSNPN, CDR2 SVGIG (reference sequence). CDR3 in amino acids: CAWTIPGRQGGYTF. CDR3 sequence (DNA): TGTGCCTGGACCATACCAGGAAGACAGGGAGGCTACACCTTC.

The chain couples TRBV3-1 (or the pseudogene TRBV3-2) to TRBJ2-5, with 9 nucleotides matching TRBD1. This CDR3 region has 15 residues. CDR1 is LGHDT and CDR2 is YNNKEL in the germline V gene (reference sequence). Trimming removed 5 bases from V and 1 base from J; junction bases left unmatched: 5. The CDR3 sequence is CASSYQTGGQETQYF. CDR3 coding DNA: TGTGCCAGCAGCTACCAGACAGGGGGCCAAGAGACCCAGTACTTC.

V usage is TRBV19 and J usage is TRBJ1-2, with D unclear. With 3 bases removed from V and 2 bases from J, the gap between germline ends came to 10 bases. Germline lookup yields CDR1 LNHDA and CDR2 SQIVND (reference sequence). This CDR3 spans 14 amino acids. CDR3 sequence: CASSIVRANYGYTF. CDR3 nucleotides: TGTGCCAGTAGTATTGTTCGAGCAAACTATGGCTACACCTTC.

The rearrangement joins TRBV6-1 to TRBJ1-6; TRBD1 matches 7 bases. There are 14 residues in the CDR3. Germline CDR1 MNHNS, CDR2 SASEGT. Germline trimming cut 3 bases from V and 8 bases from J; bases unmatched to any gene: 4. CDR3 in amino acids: CASSDRQGDSPLHF. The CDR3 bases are TGTGCCAGCAGTGACCGACAGGGTGATTCACCCCTCCACTTT.

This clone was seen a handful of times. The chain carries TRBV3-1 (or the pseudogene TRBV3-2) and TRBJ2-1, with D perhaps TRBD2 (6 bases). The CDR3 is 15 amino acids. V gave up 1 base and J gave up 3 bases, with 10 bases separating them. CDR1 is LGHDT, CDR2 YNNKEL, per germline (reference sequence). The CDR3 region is CASSQGRGGYNEQFF. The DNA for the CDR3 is TGTGCCAGCAGCCAAGGGAGGGGCGGCTACAATGAGCAGTTCTTC.

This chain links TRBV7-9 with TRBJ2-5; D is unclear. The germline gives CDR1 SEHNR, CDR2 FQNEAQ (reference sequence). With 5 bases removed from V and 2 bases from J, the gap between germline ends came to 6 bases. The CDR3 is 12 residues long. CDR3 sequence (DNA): TGTGCCAGCAGCCTACTTCAAGAGACCCAGTACTTC. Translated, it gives CASSLLQETQYF.

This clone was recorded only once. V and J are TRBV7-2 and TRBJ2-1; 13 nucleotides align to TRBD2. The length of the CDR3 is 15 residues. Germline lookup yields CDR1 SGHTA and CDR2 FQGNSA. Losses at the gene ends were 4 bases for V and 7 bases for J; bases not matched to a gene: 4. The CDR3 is CASSSGLAGANEQFF. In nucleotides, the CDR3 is TGTGCCAGCAGCTCAGGACTAGCGGGAGCAAATGAGCAGTTCTTC.

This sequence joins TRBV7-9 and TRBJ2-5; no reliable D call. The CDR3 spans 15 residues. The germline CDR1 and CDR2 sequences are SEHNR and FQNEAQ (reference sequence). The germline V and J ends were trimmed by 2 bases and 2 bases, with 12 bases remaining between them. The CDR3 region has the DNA TGTGCCAGCAGCTTACACCAGGATTTACAAGAGACCCAGTACTTC. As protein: CASSLHQDLQETQYF. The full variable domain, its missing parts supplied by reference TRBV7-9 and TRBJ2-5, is DTGVSQNPRHKITKRGQNVTFRCDPISEHNRLYWYRQTLGQGPEFLTYFQNEAQLEKSRLLSDRFSAERPKGSFSTLEIQRTEQGDSAMYLCASSLHQDLQETQYFGPGTRLLVL.

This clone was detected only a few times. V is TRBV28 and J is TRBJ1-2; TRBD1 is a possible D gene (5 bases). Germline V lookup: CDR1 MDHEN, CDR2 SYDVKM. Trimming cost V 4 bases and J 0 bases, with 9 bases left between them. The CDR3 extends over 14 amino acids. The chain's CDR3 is CASSSSTANYGYTF. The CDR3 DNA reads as TGTGCCAGCAGTTCCTCGACAGCTAACTATGGCTACACCTTC.

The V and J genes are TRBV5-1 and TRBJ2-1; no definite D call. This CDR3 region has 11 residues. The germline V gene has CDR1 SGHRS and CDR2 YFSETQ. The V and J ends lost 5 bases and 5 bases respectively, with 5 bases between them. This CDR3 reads CASRINNEQFF. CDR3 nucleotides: TGCGCCAGCAGAATTAACAATGAGCAGTTCTTC.

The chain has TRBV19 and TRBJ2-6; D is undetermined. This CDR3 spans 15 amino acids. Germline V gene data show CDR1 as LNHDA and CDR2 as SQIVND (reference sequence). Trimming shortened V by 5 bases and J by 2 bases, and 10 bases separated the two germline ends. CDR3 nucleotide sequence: TGTGCCAGTAGTGCCCAGAGCGCTGGGGCCAACGTCCTGACTTTC. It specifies CASSAQSAGANVLTF. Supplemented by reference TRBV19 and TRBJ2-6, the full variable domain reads DGGITQSPKYLFRKEGQNVTLSCEQNLNHDAMYWYRQDPGQGLRLIYYSQIVNDFQKGDIAEGYSVSREKKESFPLTVTSAQKNPTAFYLCASSAQSAGANVLTFGAGSRLTVL.

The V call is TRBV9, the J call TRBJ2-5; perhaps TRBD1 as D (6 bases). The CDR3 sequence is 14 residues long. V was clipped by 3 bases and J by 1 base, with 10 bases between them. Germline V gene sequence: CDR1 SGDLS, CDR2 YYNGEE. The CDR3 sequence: CASSENRAQETQYF. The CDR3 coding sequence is TGTGCCAGCAGCGAAAACAGGGCCCAAGAGACCCAGTACTTC.

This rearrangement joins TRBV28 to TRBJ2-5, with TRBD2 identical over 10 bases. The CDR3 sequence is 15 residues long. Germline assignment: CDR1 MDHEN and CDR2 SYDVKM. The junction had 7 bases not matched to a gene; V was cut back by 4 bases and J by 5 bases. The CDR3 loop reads CASSSLAGVSETQYF. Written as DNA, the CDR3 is TGTGCCAGCAGTTCCCTAGCGGGAGTATCGGAGACCCAGTACTTC.

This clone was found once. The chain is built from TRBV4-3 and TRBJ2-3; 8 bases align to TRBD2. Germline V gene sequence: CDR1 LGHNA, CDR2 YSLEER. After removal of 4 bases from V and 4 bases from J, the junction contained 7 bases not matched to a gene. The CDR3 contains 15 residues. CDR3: CASSPHRGGSDTQYF. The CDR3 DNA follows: TGCGCCAGCAGCCCCCACCGGGGGGGGTCAGATACGCAGTATTTT.

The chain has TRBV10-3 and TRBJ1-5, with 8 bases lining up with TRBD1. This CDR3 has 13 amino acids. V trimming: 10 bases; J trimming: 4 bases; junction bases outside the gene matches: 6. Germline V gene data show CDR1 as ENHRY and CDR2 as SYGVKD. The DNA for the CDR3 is TGTGCCACCGGACAGGGCAGGAATCAGCCCCAGCATTTT. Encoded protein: CATGQGRNQPQHF.

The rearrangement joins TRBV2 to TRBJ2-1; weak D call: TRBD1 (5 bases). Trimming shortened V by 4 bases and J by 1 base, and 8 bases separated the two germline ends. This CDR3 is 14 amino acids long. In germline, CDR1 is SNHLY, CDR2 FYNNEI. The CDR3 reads CASSAGSSYNEQFF. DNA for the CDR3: TGTGCCAGCAGTGCAGGGTCATCCTACAATGAGCAGTTCTTC.

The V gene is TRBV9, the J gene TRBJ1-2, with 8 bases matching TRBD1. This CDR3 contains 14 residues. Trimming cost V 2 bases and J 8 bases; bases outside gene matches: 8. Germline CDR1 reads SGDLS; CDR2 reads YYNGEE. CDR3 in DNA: TGTGCCAGCAGCGTGGGCAGGGGGCAAGAAGGCTACACCTTC. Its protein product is CASSVGRGQEGYTF.

CDR3 sequence (DNA): TGTGCCAGCAGCACCAGACAGGGCGAAGAGACCCAGTACTTC. Translation gives CASSTRQGEETQYF. The genes are TRBV9 and TRBJ2-5, with TRBD1 identical over 7 bases. Germline-derived CDR1 and CDR2 are SGDLS and YYNGEE. The V segment lost 4 bases and the J segment 3 bases; nucleotides outside the gene matches: 6. The CDR3 totals 14 residues.

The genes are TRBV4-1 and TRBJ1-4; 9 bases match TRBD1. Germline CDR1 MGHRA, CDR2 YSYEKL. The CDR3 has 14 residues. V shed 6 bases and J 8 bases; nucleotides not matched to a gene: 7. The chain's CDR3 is CASSHLGQGEKLFF. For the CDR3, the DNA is TGCGCCAGCAGTCACCTGGGACAGGGAGAAAAACTGTTTTTT.